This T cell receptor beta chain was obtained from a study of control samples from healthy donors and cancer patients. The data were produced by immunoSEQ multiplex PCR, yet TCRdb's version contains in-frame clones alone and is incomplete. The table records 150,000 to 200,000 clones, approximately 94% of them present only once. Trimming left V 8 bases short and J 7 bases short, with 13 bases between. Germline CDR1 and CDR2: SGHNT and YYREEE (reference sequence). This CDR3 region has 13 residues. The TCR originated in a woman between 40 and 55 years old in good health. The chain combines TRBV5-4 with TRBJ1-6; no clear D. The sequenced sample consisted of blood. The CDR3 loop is CASTGKPNSPLHF. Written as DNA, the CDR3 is TGTGCCAGTACGGGGAAACCCAATTCACCCCTCCACTTT.